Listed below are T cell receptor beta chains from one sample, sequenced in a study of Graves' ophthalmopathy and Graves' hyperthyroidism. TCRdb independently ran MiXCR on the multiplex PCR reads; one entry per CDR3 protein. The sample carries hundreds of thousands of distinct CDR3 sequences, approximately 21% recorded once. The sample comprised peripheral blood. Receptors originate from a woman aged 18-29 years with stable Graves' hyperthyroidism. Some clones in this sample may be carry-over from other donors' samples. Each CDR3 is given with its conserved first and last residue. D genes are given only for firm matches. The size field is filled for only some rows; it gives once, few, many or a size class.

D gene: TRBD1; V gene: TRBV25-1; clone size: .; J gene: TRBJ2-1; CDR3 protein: CASSPPPGTGSHNEQFF; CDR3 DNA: TGTGCCAGCAGTCCCCCCCCCGGGACAGGGTCCCACAATGAGCAGTTCTTC
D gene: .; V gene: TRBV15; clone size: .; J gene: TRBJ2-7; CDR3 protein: CATRNHGSYTYEQYF; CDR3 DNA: TGTGCCACCAGAAACCACGGCAGCTACACCTACGAGCAGTACTTC
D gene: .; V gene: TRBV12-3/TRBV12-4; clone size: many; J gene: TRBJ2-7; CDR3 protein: CASSFDSLNEQYF; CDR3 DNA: TGTGCCAGCAGTTTCGACAGTCTAAACGAGCAGTACTTC
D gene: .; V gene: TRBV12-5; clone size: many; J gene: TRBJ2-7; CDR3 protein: CASGLVGEQYF; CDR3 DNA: TGTGCTAGTGGTTTGGTAGGCGAGCAGTACTTC
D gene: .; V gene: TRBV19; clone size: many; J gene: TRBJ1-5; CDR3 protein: CASRGRDGNQPQHF; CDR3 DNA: TGTGCCAGTAGGGGCAGGGACGGCAATCAGCCCCAGCATTTT
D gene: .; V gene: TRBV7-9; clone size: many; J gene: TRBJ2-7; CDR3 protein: CASSGPGTKQYF; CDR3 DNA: TGTGCCAGCAGCGGCCCCGGGACCAAGCAGTACTTC
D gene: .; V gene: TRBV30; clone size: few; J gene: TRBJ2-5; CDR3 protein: CAWSVRRGSETQYF; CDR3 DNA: TGTGCCTGGAGTGTACGTCGGGGATCTGAGACCCAGTACTTC
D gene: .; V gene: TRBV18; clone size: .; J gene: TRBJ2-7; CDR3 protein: CASSLAGDTYEQYF; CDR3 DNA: TGTGCCAGCTCACTAGCAGGGGACACCTACGAGCAGTACTTC
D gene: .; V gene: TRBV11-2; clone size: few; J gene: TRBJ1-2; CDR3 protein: CASSLGSRGGYTF; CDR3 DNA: TGTGCCAGCAGCTTAGGCAGCCGGGGTGGCTACACCTTC
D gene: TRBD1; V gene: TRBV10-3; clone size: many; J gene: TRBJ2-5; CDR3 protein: CAISQTGDETQYF; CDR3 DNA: TGTGCCATCAGTCAGACAGGGGATGAGACCCAGTACTTC
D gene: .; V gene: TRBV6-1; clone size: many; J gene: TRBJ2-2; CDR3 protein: CASSEGTSYTGELFF; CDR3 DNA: TGTGCCAGCAGTGAGGGGACCAGCTACACCGGGGAGCTGTTTTTT
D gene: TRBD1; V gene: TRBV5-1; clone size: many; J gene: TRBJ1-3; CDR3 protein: CASSLDRGFGNTIYF; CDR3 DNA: TGCGCCAGCAGCTTGGACAGGGGTTTTGGAAACACCATATATTTT
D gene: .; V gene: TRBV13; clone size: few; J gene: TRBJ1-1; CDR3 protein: CASSRRLPHKMKTEAFF; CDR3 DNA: TGTGCCAGCAGCCGGAGACTTCCTCACAAAATGAAGACTGAAGCTTTCTTT
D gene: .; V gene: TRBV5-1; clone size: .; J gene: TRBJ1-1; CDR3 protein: CASSLEGTVRAFF; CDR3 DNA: TGCGCCAGCAGCTTGGAGGGAACGGTGAGAGCTTTCTTT
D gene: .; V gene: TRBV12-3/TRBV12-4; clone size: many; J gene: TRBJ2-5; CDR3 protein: CASRYQETQYF; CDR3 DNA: TGTGCCAGCAGGTACCAAGAGACCCAGTACTTC
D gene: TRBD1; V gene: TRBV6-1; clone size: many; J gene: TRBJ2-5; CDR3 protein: CASRFLTGGVETQYF; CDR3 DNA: TGTGCCAGCAGATTCCTGACAGGGGGCGTAGAGACCCAGTACTTC
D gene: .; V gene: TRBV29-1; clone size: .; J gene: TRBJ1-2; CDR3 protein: CSAGHDVYGYTF; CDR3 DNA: TGCAGCGCCGGACACGACGTTTATGGCTACACCTTC
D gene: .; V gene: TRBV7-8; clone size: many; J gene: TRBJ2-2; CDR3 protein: CASSLVRDPANTGELFF; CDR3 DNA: TGTGCCAGCAGCTTAGTCCGGGACCCAGCGAACACCGGGGAGCTGTTTTTT
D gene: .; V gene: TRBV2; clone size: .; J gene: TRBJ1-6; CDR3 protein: CASSPGGGHSPLHF; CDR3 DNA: TGTGCCAGCAGCCCCGGCGGGGGGCATTCACCCCTCCACTTT
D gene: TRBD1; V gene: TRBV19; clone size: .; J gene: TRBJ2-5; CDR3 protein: CASSPQDRGKETQYF; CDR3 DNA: TGTGCCAGTAGCCCCCAAGACAGGGGCAAAGAGACCCAGTACTTC
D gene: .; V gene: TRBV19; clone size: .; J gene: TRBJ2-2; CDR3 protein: CASSIAGMTGELFF; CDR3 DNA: TGTGCCAGTAGTATAGCAGGGATGACCGGGGAGCTGTTTTTT
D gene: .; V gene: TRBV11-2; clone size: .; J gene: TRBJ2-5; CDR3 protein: CASSLEAYNQETQYF; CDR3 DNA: TGTGCCAGCAGCTTAGAGGCATATAACCAAGAGACCCAGTACTTC
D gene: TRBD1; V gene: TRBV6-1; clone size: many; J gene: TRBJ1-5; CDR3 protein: CASGQGAVGNQPQHF; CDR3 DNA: TGTGCCAGTGGACAGGGGGCAGTTGGCAATCAGCCCCAGCATTTT
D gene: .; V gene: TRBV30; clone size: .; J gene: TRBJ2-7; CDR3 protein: CAWSSPGPYSYEQYF; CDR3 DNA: TGTGCCTGGAGTTCCCCCGGGCCATATTCCTACGAGCAGTACTTC
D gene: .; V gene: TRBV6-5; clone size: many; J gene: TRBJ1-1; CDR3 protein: CASSSTVGRVRNTEAFF; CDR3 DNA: TGTGCCAGCAGTTCCACCGTCGGGAGGGTCCGGAACACTGAAGCTTTCTTT
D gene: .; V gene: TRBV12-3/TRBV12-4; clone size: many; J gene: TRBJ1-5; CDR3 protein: CASSPPAGYFRAQHF; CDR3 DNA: TGTGCCAGCAGCCCACCGGCAGGGTACTTCCGGGCCCAGCATTTT